The 27 T cell receptor beta chains presented below share a single source sample, sequenced in a study of blood T cell repertoires in COVID-19. Profiled with immunoSEQ multiplex PCR; TCRdb holds only in-frame clones, not every one. The repertoire holds fewer than 110,000 clones, with roughly nine tenths as singletons. The sample taken for sequencing was peripheral blood. These receptors came from an older woman with acute or convalescent COVID-19.

The chain links TRBV5-6 to TRBJ2-1; 13 bases fit TRBD2. The trim removed 3 bases at V and 3 bases at J, leaving 9 bases unmatched. Germline lookup yields CDR1 SGHDT and CDR2 YYEEEE. The length of the CDR3 is 18 residues. The CDR3 reads CASSWRGLAGDNYNEQFF. Written as DNA, the CDR3 is TGTGCCAGCAGCTGGCGAGGACTAGCGGGAGACAACTACAATGAGCAGTTCTTC.

The V and J genes are TRBV11-2 and TRBJ2-1; possible D gene TRBD2, 6 bases. The V end was cut by 5 bases, the J end by 13 bases, with 15 bases between. Germline loops: CDR1 SGHAT, CDR2 FQNNGV. The CDR3 length is 12 residues. The CDR3 is CASSSTSWVQFF. In DNA form, the CDR3 reads TGTGCCAGCAGCAGTACTAGCTGGGTACAGTTCTTC.

The chain has TRBV11-3 and TRBJ2-1; 11 positions match TRBD2. The CDR3 runs 16 residues. Germline V gene sequence: CDR1 SGHNT, CDR2 YENEEA. V lost 3 bases to trimming and J lost 4 bases; unmatched junction nucleotides: 5. CDR3 DNA sequence: TGTGCCAGCAGCTTGGGGACTAGCGGAACATACAATGAGCAGTTCTTC. This codes for CASSLGTSGTYNEQFF.

The chain joins TRBV29-1 to TRBJ2-1; 8 nucleotides align to TRBD1. V shed 4 bases and J 4 bases; nucleotides not matched to a gene: 6. The CDR3 runs 14 residues. Germline loops: CDR1 SQVTM, CDR2 ANQGSEA. The CDR3 DNA reads TGCAGCGTTGCAAGGGGGACAGGATACAATGAGCAGTTCTTC. Encoded protein: CSVARGTGYNEQFF.

V and J are TRBV19 and TRBJ2-3; TRBD1 aligns across 7 bases. The CDR3 has 14 amino acids. CDR1 is LNHDA and CDR2 is SQIVND in the germline V gene (reference sequence). V dropped 5 bases and J dropped 2; count of bases not matched to a gene: 4. The CDR3 loop reads CASSDRVATDTQYF. The CDR3 nucleotides read TGTGCCAGTAGTGACAGGGTCGCCACAGATACGCAGTATTTT.

This chain uses TRBV3-1 (or the pseudogene TRBV3-2) with TRBJ2-1; 15 bases align to TRBD2. Germline V gene sequence: CDR1 LGHDT, CDR2 YNNKEL (reference sequence). The CDR3 loop spans 16 amino acids. Trimming at V came to 4 bases and at J to 6 bases, leaving 4 bases not matched to a gene. CDR3 amino acids: CASSLGLAGGGNEQFF. The CDR3 DNA reads as TGTGCCAGCAGCCTCGGACTAGCGGGAGGGGGCAATGAGCAGTTCTTC.

The V and J genes are TRBV2 and TRBJ1-1; D not resolved. V was shortened by 6 bases and J by 3 bases, with 11 bases between the two germline ends. The CDR3 has 13 amino acids. CDR1 and CDR2 (germline): SNHLY, FYNNEI. DNA of the CDR3: TGTGCCAGCAGGCGGGAGGAGGACACTGAAGCTTTCTTT. This gives the protein CASRREEDTEAFF.

This chain uses TRBV5-1 with TRBJ1-4, with 7 bases fitting TRBD1. Looked up from germline, CDR1 is SGHRS and CDR2 is YFSETQ. CDR3 length: 16 residues. V shed 4 bases and J 4 bases; nucleotides not matched to a gene: 10. CDR3 residues: CASSSRPGQSNEKLFF. The CDR3, as DNA: TGCGCCAGCAGCAGTAGGCCGGGACAGAGTAATGAAAAACTGTTTTTT.

This clone was recorded once. The CDR3 sequence: CASSRTLSSYNEQFF. The CDR3 DNA reads as TGTGCCAGCAGCCGGACTCTGAGCTCCTACAATGAGCAGTTCTTC. The rearrangement joins TRBV3-1 (or the pseudogene TRBV3-2) to TRBJ2-1; a weak D match, TRBD2 (5 bases). This CDR3 is built from 15 residues. V was pared by 4 bases and J by 0 bases, with 10 bases between. Germline V CDR1 and CDR2: LGHDT, YNNKEL (reference sequence).

The rearrangement links TRBV7-3 to TRBJ1-2; D is possibly TRBD1 (5 bases). Trimming left V 5 bases short and J 0 bases short, with 13 bases between. Germline V gene data show CDR1 as SGHTA and CDR2 as FQGTGA. The CDR3 contains 15 residues. Written as DNA, the CDR3 is TGTGCCAGCAGCCACGGGGGATCTTCTAACTATGGCTACACCTTC. Translation: CASSHGGSSNYGYTF.

The chain recombines TRBV28 with TRBJ1-2; 10 bases match TRBD1. There are 17 residues in the CDR3. The V and J ends lost 2 bases and 3 bases, in that order; junction bases with no gene match: 9. Looked up from germline, CDR1 is MDHEN and CDR2 is SYDVKM. CDR3 in amino acids: CASSLTPGTGAYYGYTF. The CDR3 DNA sequence: TGTGCCAGCAGTTTAACCCCGGGGACAGGGGCTTACTATGGCTACACCTTC.

The chain recombines TRBV27 with TRBJ1-1; no clear D gene. CDR1 is MNHEY and CDR2 is SMNVEV in the germline V gene (reference sequence). The CDR3 spans 14 residues. Trimming cost V 5 bases and J 5 bases, with 15 bases left between them. Written as DNA, the CDR3 is TGTGCCAGCAGTCTCAGTGCGGGGAGGACTGAAGCTTTCTTT. Its translation is CASSLSAGRTEAFF.

In its sample, this clone was seen once. This rearrangement joins TRBV5-3 to TRBJ1-3; D is undetermined. TRBV5-3 has ORF status, its function being uncertain. The length of the CDR3 is 17 residues. The V and J ends lost 0 bases and 0 bases respectively, with 13 bases between them. The CDR3 sequence: CARSLGWQALSGNTIYF. DNA of the CDR3: TGTGCCAGAAGCTTGGGTTGGCAGGCCCTCTCTGGAAACACCATATATTTT.

This chain joins TRBV29-1 and TRBJ1-1; 8 bases map to TRBD1. CDR1 and CDR2 from the germline V gene are SQVTM and ANQGSEA. J gave up 5 bases and V 4 bases, and 12 bases lay outside the gene matches. The CDR3 totals 15 residues. In DNA, the CDR3 is TGCAGCGTTGTTGCTACACCAGGGGGCAGGACTGAAGCTTTCTTT. It codes for CSVVATPGGRTEAFF.

The CDR3 region is CASSELAGSTDTQYF. DNA for the CDR3: TGTGCCAGCAGTGAACTAGCGGGAAGCACAGATACGCAGTATTTT. The V gene is TRBV6-1, the J gene TRBJ2-3, with 9 bases that match TRBD2. The CDR3 spans 15 residues. V lost 2 bases, J lost 0 bases, and 0 bases stayed unmatched. Germline V gives CDR1 MNHNS, CDR2 SASEGT.

This chain connects TRBV9 to TRBJ1-1; TRBD1 agrees at 8 bases. The CDR3 has 14 residues. Trimming cost V 1 base and J 5 bases; bases outside gene matches: 4. Germline assignment: CDR1 SGDLS and CDR2 YYNGEE. As DNA, the CDR3 is TGTGCCAGCAGCGTAAATCAGGGGGCAACTGAAGCTTTCTTT. Translating it yields CASSVNQGATEAFF.

This clone was found once. This chain links TRBV19 with TRBJ1-5; D unresolved. Germline V gives CDR1 LNHDA, CDR2 SQIVND (reference sequence). V was cut by 3 bases and J by 5 bases, with 8 bases left in between. The CDR3 runs 13 residues. The CDR3 DNA reads TGTGCCAGTAGTATCATGGCGGATCAGCCCCAGCATTTT. This codes for CASSIMADQPQHF.

The V gene is TRBV14, the J gene TRBJ2-3; no clear D. Germline V gene lookup returns CDR1 SGHDN and CDR2 FVKESK. The CDR3 has 16 amino acids. V was clipped by 9 bases and J by 0 bases, with 19 bases between them. In nucleotides, the CDR3 is TGTGCCAGTTCATCCGTTAGCAGACCTAGCACAGATACGCAGTATTTT. Encoded protein: CASSSVSRPSTDTQYF.

The genes are TRBV2 and TRBJ2-1; 7 bases fit TRBD1. Germline CDR1 SNHLY, CDR2 FYNNEI. Unmatched junction bases numbered 2, after V lost 6 bases and J lost 6 bases. This CDR3 has 12 amino acids. The CDR3 region is CASRDRFNEQFF. CDR3 sequence (DNA): TGTGCCAGCAGGGACAGGTTCAATGAGCAGTTCTTC.

The V gene is TRBV15, the J gene TRBJ2-4; D remains ambiguous. The CDR3 extends over 11 amino acids. Germline V lookup: CDR1 LNHNV, CDR2 YYDKDF (reference sequence). V was shortened by 6 bases and J by 9 bases, with 9 bases between the two germline ends. The CDR3 loop is CATRWATIQYF. For the CDR3, the DNA is TGTGCCACCAGGTGGGCGACCATTCAGTACTTC.

The chain employs TRBV10-2 and TRBJ2-6; 10 bases map to TRBD1. The CDR3 loop spans 15 amino acids. The J segment lost 3 bases and the V segment lost 6 bases, leaving 2 bases of the junction unmatched. Per germline, CDR1 WSHSY and CDR2 SAAADI. The CDR3: CASRDRGIGANVLTF. CDR3 sequence (DNA): TGCGCCAGCAGGGACAGGGGGATTGGGGCCAACGTCCTGACTTTC.

This clone was seen just once. This chain joins TRBV28 and TRBJ1-4; D not certain. Germline V gives CDR1 MDHEN, CDR2 SYDVKM. The length of the CDR3 is 14 residues. V lost 2 bases and J 1 base, leaving 5 bases between the germline ends. CDR3 bases: TGTGCCAGCAGTTTACACGGAACTAATGAAAAACTGTTTTTT. It is translated as CASSLHGTNEKLFF.

The rearrangement uses TRBV14 and TRBJ1-3, with D uncertain. Between the trimmed V and J ends, which lost 5 bases and 0 bases, there was a span of 11 bases. Looked up from germline, CDR1 is SGHDN and CDR2 is FVKESK. This CDR3 has 15 amino acids. CDR3 DNA sequence: TGTGCCAGCAGCTCCTACTTACTCTCTGGAAACACCATATATTTT. Its protein product is CASSSYLLSGNTIYF.

The table lists this clone with a few counts. CDR3 sequence (DNA): TGCGCCAGCAGCTTGTCACGGGGCTATGGCTACACCTTC. Protein: CASSLSRGYGYTF. The chain recombines TRBV10-1 with TRBJ1-2; D unresolved. V was pared by 6 bases and J by 4 bases, with 12 bases between. The germline CDR1 and CDR2 sequences are WNHNN and SYGVQD (reference sequence). The CDR3 is 13 amino acids.

The V gene is TRBV28, the J gene TRBJ2-5; 8 bases agree with TRBD2. Germline V gene lookup returns CDR1 MDHEN and CDR2 SYDVKM. The CDR3 loop spans 18 amino acids. The V and J ends lost 6 bases and 0 bases, in that order; junction bases with no gene match: 15. DNA for the CDR3: TGTGCCAGCAGCCAGGTAGGCGGGAGGAATTCGTACCAAGAGACCCAGTACTTC. This codes for CASSQVGGRNSYQETQYF.

This clone was seen a single time. This chain connects TRBV3-1 (or the pseudogene TRBV3-2) to TRBJ2-7, with 11 bases that match TRBD2. This CDR3 spans 16 amino acids. V shed 0 bases, J shed 1 base, and the junction held 2 bases outside the gene matches. CDR1 is LGHDT and CDR2 is YNNKEL in the germline V gene (reference sequence). CDR3 coding DNA: TGTGCCAGCAGCCAAGATTCTAGCGGGAGGTCCTACGAGCAGTACTTC. It codes for CASSQDSSGRSYEQYF.

The J gene is TRBJ1-4, the V gene TRBV10-3; D may be TRBD1 (5 bases). Germline V lookup: CDR1 ENHRY, CDR2 SYGVKD. V lost 7 bases, J lost 0 bases, and 21 bases lay in between. The CDR3 is made up of 18 amino acids. The CDR3 region is CAIKIRTTKLATNEKLFF. The DNA of the CDR3 is TGTGCCATCAAAATAAGGACAACGAAGTTAGCAACTAATGAAAAACTGTTTTTT.